A selection of T cell receptor beta chains follows, all from one sample in a study of response to subunit inactivated influenza vaccine. TCRdb redid the calling of the RT-PCR reads with MiXCR, one entry per CDR3 protein. Of approximately 520,000 distinct CDR3 sequences in the sample, 25% were seen once. The source material was CD4+ T cells sorted from PBMCs, sampled roughly 5 days after vaccination. All receptors come from a man between 50 and 59 years old who received an inactivated influenza vaccine. Each CDR3 is given with its conserved first and last residue. The order of the fields is clone size, J gene, V gene, D gene, CDR3 protein, CDR3 DNA. A D gene is named only where the DNA matches it firmly. Where a row states a size, it is once, few, many or the class of an expanded clone; other rows omit it.

abundance: few
j_gene: TRBJ2-7
v_gene: TRBV20-1
d_gene: TRBD2
CDR3aa: CSARDGLDEQYF
CDR3nt: TGCAGTGCTAGAGATGGACTAGACGAGCAGTACTTC

abundance: NA
j_gene: TRBJ2-2
v_gene: TRBV5-5
d_gene: NA
CDR3aa: CASSLGLWGGELFF
CDR3nt: TGTGCCAGCAGCTTGGGACTATGGGGCGGGGAGCTGTTTTTT

abundance: NA
j_gene: TRBJ2-5
v_gene: TRBV29-1
d_gene: NA
CDR3aa: CSGLLSQETQYF
CDR3nt: TGCAGCGGGCTTCTATCACAAGAGACCCAGTACTTC

abundance: NA
j_gene: TRBJ2-1
v_gene: TRBV12-3/TRBV12-4
d_gene: NA
CDR3aa: CASTLRPGLNDEPFF
CDR3nt: TGTGCCAGCACTCTACGTCCGGGACTTAACGATGAGCCGTTCTTC

abundance: NA
j_gene: TRBJ2-2
v_gene: TRBV18
d_gene: NA
CDR3aa: CASSRDRGTGELFF
CDR3nt: TGTGCCAGCAGCCGGGATCGGGGCACCGGGGAGCTGTTTTTT

abundance: few
j_gene: TRBJ2-1
v_gene: TRBV11-2
d_gene: TRBD2
CDR3aa: CASSLGRTSGGKDEQFF
CDR3nt: TGTGCCAGCAGCTTAGGTAGGACTAGCGGGGGCAAGGATGAGCAGTTCTTC

abundance: few
j_gene: TRBJ2-7
v_gene: TRBV7-8
d_gene: NA
CDR3aa: CASSLARQKAYEQYF
CDR3nt: TGTGCCAGCAGCTTAGCGCGACAGAAGGCCTACGAGCAGTACTTC

abundance: few
j_gene: TRBJ2-7
v_gene: TRBV20-1
d_gene: TRBD2
CDR3aa: CSASKRGGINEQYF
CDR3nt: TGCAGTGCTAGCAAACGGGGGGGCATTAACGAGCAGTACTTC

abundance: few
j_gene: TRBJ2-1
v_gene: TRBV7-2
d_gene: NA
CDR3aa: CASSQQVYNEQFF
CDR3nt: TGTGCCAGCAGCCAGCAAGTCTACAATGAGCAGTTCTTC

abundance: NA
j_gene: TRBJ2-3
v_gene: TRBV7-2
d_gene: TRBD2
CDR3aa: CASSLGLAAKDTQYF
CDR3nt: TGTGCCAGCAGCTTGGGACTAGCGGCGAAAGATACGCAGTATTTT

abundance: few
j_gene: TRBJ2-1
v_gene: TRBV15
d_gene: TRBD1
CDR3aa: CATSTDRGDEQFF
CDR3nt: TGTGCCACCAGCACAGACAGGGGCGATGAGCAGTTCTTC

abundance: few
j_gene: TRBJ2-2
v_gene: TRBV20-1
d_gene: NA
CDR3aa: CSARQPNTGELFF
CDR3nt: TGCAGTGCTAGACAGCCCAACACCGGGGAGCTGTTTTTT

abundance: NA
j_gene: TRBJ1-5
v_gene: TRBV4-1
d_gene: NA
CDR3aa: CASSHSSRENQPQHF
CDR3nt: TGCGCCAGCAGCCATTCGTCCAGGGAAAATCAGCCCCAGCATTTT

abundance: NA
j_gene: TRBJ2-7
v_gene: TRBV20-1
d_gene: NA
CDR3aa: CSARPAGREQYF
CDR3nt: TGCAGTGCTAGACCTGCCGGGCGCGAGCAGTACTTC

abundance: many
j_gene: TRBJ2-2
v_gene: TRBV5-1
d_gene: NA
CDR3aa: CASSFRGSGELFF
CDR3nt: TGCGCCAGCAGCTTCAGAGGGAGCGGGGAGCTGTTTTTT

abundance: many
j_gene: TRBJ2-1
v_gene: TRBV10-3
d_gene: NA
CDR3aa: CAISESREQFF
CDR3nt: TGTGCCATCAGTGAGTCGAGGGAGCAGTTCTTC

abundance: few
j_gene: TRBJ1-2
v_gene: TRBV7-2
d_gene: NA
CDR3aa: CASSLAPPRGGYTF
CDR3nt: TGTGCCAGCAGCTTAGCGCCACCGAGGGGAGGCTACACCTTC